This T cell receptor (beta chain) was documented in a study of blood T cell repertoires in COVID-19. About the study: Both acute and convalescent COVID-19 samples were obtained from the United States, Italy and Spain.

V dropped 4 bases and J dropped 4; count of bases not matched to a gene: 5. This CDR3 is 16 amino acids long. Germline CDR1 SGHTA, CDR2 FQGTGA. In the authors' methods: Reference gene primer amplification gave estimated nucleated cell counts. TCRdb's copy holds only in-frame clones and misses some; the assay was immunoSEQ multiplex PCR. Clone size and the V and J calls come from that table; the DNA yielded D and trimming. The table records roughly 200,000 clones, roughly 89% of them present only once. Everyone who took part was roughly 18 to 95 years old, and they came from 24 US areas. Researchers sorted participants into cohorts using their self-reported clinical history.

This TCR was recovered from a woman aged 40 to 50 with acute COVID-19. This chain uses TRBV7-3 with TRBJ2-1; 12 positions agree with TRBD2. Material for sequencing was PBMCs or T cells enriched from blood (not recorded which). CDR3 loop: CASSSTGTSGYNEQFF. The CDR3 DNA is TGTGCCAGCAGCTCCACCGGGACTAGCGGGTACAATGAGCAGTTCTTC.